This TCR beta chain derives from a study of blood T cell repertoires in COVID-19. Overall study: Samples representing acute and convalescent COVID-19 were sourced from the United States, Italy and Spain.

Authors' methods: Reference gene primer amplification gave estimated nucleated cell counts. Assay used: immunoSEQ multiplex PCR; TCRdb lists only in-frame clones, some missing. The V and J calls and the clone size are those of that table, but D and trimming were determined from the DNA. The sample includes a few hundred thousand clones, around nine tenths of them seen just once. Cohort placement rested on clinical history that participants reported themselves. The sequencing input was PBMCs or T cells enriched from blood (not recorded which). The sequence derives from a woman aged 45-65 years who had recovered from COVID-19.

This CDR3 is CAWEAGTGDNEQYF. Here the CDR3 DNA reads TGTGCCTGGGAAGCCGGGACAGGTGACAACGAGCAGTACTTC. V usage is TRBV30 and J usage is TRBJ2-7, with 8 bases fitting TRBD1. Germline CDR1 is GTSNPN and CDR2 is SVGIG (reference sequence). V dropped 5 bases and J dropped 5; count of bases not matched to a gene: 11. CDR3 size: 14 residues.